The 27 T cell receptor beta chains below come from one sample, sequenced in a study of T-cell reconstitution after alpha-beta-depleted transplantation in children. Researchers prepared the TCRbeta library using unique molecular identifiers, the study reports. TCRdb used MiXCR to reprocess the PCR reads, holding one entry per CDR3 protein. The data contain 55,000 to 65,000 distinct CDR3 sequences, 40% to 55% of them singletons. The sample in question was PBMCs, mostly from graft donor cells, obtained 360 days after TCRalphabeta/CD19-depleted stem cell transplant. The receptors here all came from a male patient younger than 18 who had a stem cell transplant for acute lymphoblastic leukemia, so the T cells may come from the graft donor.

This clonotype was detected only a few times. The rearrangement uses TRBV5-1 and TRBJ2-7; 8 bases fit TRBD2. The germline CDR1 and CDR2 sequences are SGHRS and YFSETQ. The CDR3 is 13 residues long. J was trimmed by 5 bases and V by 7 bases; bases with no gene match: 8. CDR3 region: CASGTGGLHEQYF. In DNA form, the CDR3 reads TGCGCCAGCGGCACGGGAGGGTTGCACGAGCAGTACTTC. The full variable domain, completed using reference TRBV5-1 and TRBJ2-7, is KAGVTQTPRYLIKTRGQQVTLSCSPISGHRSVSWYQQTPGQGLQFLFEYFSETQRNKGNFPGRFSGRQFSNSRSEMNVSTLELGDSALYLCASGTGGLHEQYFGPGTRLTVT.

V and J are TRBV28 and TRBJ2-5; 7 bases are a match to TRBD2. The junction had 11 bases not matched to a gene; V was cut back by 6 bases and J by 4 bases. Germline CDR1 is MDHEN and CDR2 is SYDVKM. The CDR3 runs 15 residues. This CDR3 reads CASSLKAGRGETQYF. CDR3 DNA sequence: TGTGCCAGCAGCCTAAAAGCGGGGCGGGGAGAGACCCAGTACTTC.

The rearrangement joins TRBV12-3 or TRBV12-4 to TRBJ2-3; D may match TRBD1 or TRBD2 (5 bases each). V was pared by 5 bases and J by 2 bases, with 11 bases between. The CDR3 has 14 residues. In DNA form, the CDR3 reads TGTGCCAGCAGTCCCGGGACGCCCACAGATACGCAGTATTTT. This sequence encodes CASSPGTPTDTQYF.

The V gene is TRBV7-9, the J gene TRBJ2-7; the D is unclear. The CDR3 totals 12 residues. Trimming left V 7 bases short and J 5 bases short, with 12 bases between. Germline V gene data show CDR1 as SEHNR and CDR2 as FQNEAQ (reference sequence). The CDR3 here is CASNSGGDEQYF. Here the CDR3 DNA reads TGTGCCAGCAACTCCGGTGGGGACGAGCAGTACTTC.

The rearrangement links TRBV18 to TRBJ1-4; D gene uncertain. Looked up from germline, CDR1 is KGHSH and CDR2 is LQKENI. V gave up 1 base and J gave up 1 base, with 7 bases separating them. The CDR3 contains 15 residues. Here the CDR3 DNA reads TGTGCCAGCTCACCACTAGCAGGAACTAATGAAAAACTGTTTTTT. It codes for CASSPLAGTNEKLFF. Based on the CDR3 plus reference TRBV18 and TRBJ1-4, the full variable domain is NAGVMQNPRHLVRRRGQEARLRCSPMKGHSHVYWYRQLPEEGLKFMVYLQKENIIDESGMPKERFSAEFPKEGPSILRIQQVVRGDSAAYFCASSPLAGTNEKLFFGSGTQLSVL.

This clonotype was recorded only once. This chain connects TRBV12-3 or TRBV12-4 to TRBJ1-5; the D is unclear. The CDR3 spans 15 residues. Trimming pared 1 base from V and 6 bases from J, leaving 13 bases between. The CDR3 DNA sequence: TGTGCCAGCAGTTTAGATCCCATGAGCGGTCAGCCCCAGCATTTT. This sequence encodes CASSLDPMSGQPQHF.

The rearrangement links TRBV4-2 to TRBJ2-5, with TRBD1 identical over 7 bases. The CDR3 runs 14 residues. The V segment lost 3 bases and the J segment 2 bases; nucleotides outside the gene matches: 3. Germline assignment: CDR1 LGHNA and CDR2 YNFKEQ. The CDR3: CASSHDRVQETQYF. In DNA form, the CDR3 reads TGTGCCAGCAGCCACGACAGGGTACAAGAGACCCAGTACTTC.

The chain is built from TRBV3-1 and TRBJ2-1, with TRBD2 matching 8 bases. The germline CDR1 and CDR2 sequences are LGHDT and YNNKEL (reference sequence). The ends lost 11 bases at V and 4 bases at J; junction bases unmatched: 22. The CDR3 spans 18 residues. The CDR3 spells CASCHPLGGERGYNEQFF. CDR3 nucleotides: TGTGCCTCCTGCCATCCCCTAGGAGGAGAGCGGGGGTACAATGAGCAGTTCTTC.

This clonotype was seen at least ten times. CDR3 sequence reads: CASSYAETQYF. The CDR3 DNA reads TGTGCCAGCAGTTACGCGGAGACCCAGTACTTC. This chain connects TRBV6-6 to TRBJ2-5; D is unclear. The V gene lost 2 bases and the J gene lost 5 bases, with 3 bases spanning the gap. This CDR3 has 11 amino acids. CDR1 is MNHNY and CDR2 is SVGAGI in the germline V gene (reference sequence).

This clonotype was seen only a few times. The gene calls are TRBV6-1 and TRBJ2-3; TRBD2 matches at 13 bases. The germline gives CDR1 MNHNS, CDR2 SASEGT. With V trimmed by 6 bases and J by 4 bases, 10 bases remained unmatched. The CDR3 is 17 amino acids. In DNA form, the CDR3 reads TGTGCCAGCAGGCGGACTAGCGGGAGAGGTGGGGCAGATACGCAGTATTTT. This sequence encodes CASRRTSGRGGADTQYF.

This chain connects TRBV6-5 to TRBJ2-2, with unresolved D. With 6 bases removed from V and 4 bases from J, the gap between germline ends came to 9 bases. The CDR3 is made up of 13 amino acids. Germline V gene lookup returns CDR1 MNHEY and CDR2 SVGAGI. DNA of the CDR3: TGTGCCAGCAGGTATAGAAGCACCGGGGAGCTGTTTTTT. This encodes CASRYRSTGELFF.

J is TRBJ1-2 and V is TRBV7-8; 11 positions agree with TRBD1. Germline trimming cut 5 bases from V and 4 bases from J; bases unmatched to any gene: 9. This CDR3 is 16 amino acids long. The V gene's germline CDR1 is SGHVS and CDR2 FQNEAQ. The CDR3 coding sequence is TGTGCCAGCAGCCCACTGGACAGGGGGCTCTTCTATGGCTACACCTTC. Translating gives CASSPLDRGLFYGYTF. The full variable domain, with the rest looked up from reference TRBV7-8 and TRBJ1-2, is GAGVSQSPRYKVAKRGQDVALRCDPISGHVSLFWYQQALGQGPEFLTYFQNEAQLDKSGLPSDRFFAERPEGSVSTLKIQRTQQEDSAVYLCASSPLDRGLFYGYTFGSGTRLTVV.

This rearrangement joins TRBV3-1 to TRBJ2-7, with D uncertain. Trimming cost V 0 bases and J 1 base, with 13 bases left between them. The CDR3 contains 16 residues. Germline V gene data show CDR1 as LGHDT and CDR2 as YNNKEL (reference sequence). Here the CDR3 reads CASSQDRSMWSYEQYF. The CDR3 DNA is TGTGCCAGCAGCCAAGATAGGTCGATGTGGTCCTACGAGCAGTACTTC.

V gene TRBV12-3 or TRBV12-4 combines with J gene TRBJ2-3; possibly TRBD2 for D (6 bases). V shed 5 bases and J shed 2 bases, with 14 bases lying between them. The CDR3 sequence is 15 residues long. The chain's CDR3 is CASSLLAGLTDTQYF. The CDR3 nucleotides read TGTGCCAGCAGTCTTCTTGCGGGGCTCACAGATACGCAGTATTTT.

The chain combines TRBV5-1 with TRBJ2-3, with TRBD1 matching 7 bases. V gave up 0 bases and J gave up 1 base; unmatched junction bases: 5. The length of the CDR3 is 16 residues. Germline V gene sequence: CDR1 SGHRS, CDR2 YFSETQ. The DNA for the CDR3 is TGCGCCAGCAGCTTGGAACAGGGGTTTGGCACAGATACGCAGTATTTT. This gives the protein CASSLEQGFGTDTQYF.

J is TRBJ2-1 and V is TRBV20-1; D is perhaps TRBD2 (6 bases). The CDR3 covers 13 residues. The germline V and J ends were trimmed by 3 bases and 4 bases, with 10 bases remaining between them. The germline V gene has CDR1 DFQATT and CDR2 SNEGSKA (reference sequence). The CDR3 region is CSARASAYNEQFF. The CDR3 DNA reads TGCAGTGCTAGGGCTAGCGCATACAATGAGCAGTTCTTC.

The chain links TRBV20-1 to TRBJ2-1; perhaps TRBD2 as D (6 bases). The length of the CDR3 is 16 residues. The V gene lost 0 bases and the J gene lost 2 bases, with 14 bases spanning the gap. Germline CDR1 DFQATT, CDR2 SNEGSKA (reference sequence). The CDR3 bases are TGCAGTGCTAGAGACGGGACTTTCTTCCCCTACAATGAGCAGTTCTTC. Amino acids: CSARDGTFFPYNEQFF.

In its sample, this clonotype was seen a few times. The chain is built from TRBV5-1 and TRBJ2-1; 14 positions match TRBD2. V lost 3 bases to trimming and J lost 5 bases; unmatched junction nucleotides: 7. The germline CDR1 and CDR2 sequences are SGHRS and YFSETQ. This CDR3 spans 17 amino acids. DNA of the CDR3: TGCGCCAGCAGCTGGGGACTAGCGGGAGACTTCGACAATGAGCAGTTCTTC. It yields the protein CASSWGLAGDFDNEQFF.

The chain couples TRBV5-1 to TRBJ2-5, with D tentatively TRBD1 (6 bases). The CDR3 runs to 14 residues. The V end was cut by 3 bases, the J end by 5 bases, with 14 bases between. CDR1 and CDR2 from the germline V gene are SGHRS and YFSETQ. The CDR3 region has the DNA TGCGCCAGCAGCTCCAGTGGGGGCGGGGAGACCCAGTACTTC. It translates to CASSSSGGGETQYF.

This clonotype has more than one count but fewer than ten. The chain joins TRBV7-9 to TRBJ1-2; unclear D gene. Germline V gene sequence: CDR1 SEHNR, CDR2 FQNEAQ (reference sequence). The CDR3 extends over 14 amino acids. V dropped 1 base and J dropped 9 bases, with 15 bases sitting between them. The CDR3 here is CASSLEWNSLSYTF. The CDR3 DNA is TGTGCCAGCAGCTTAGAGTGGAATAGCTTGAGCTACACCTTC. Together with reference TRBV7-9 and TRBJ1-2, the CDR3 gives the full variable domain: DTGVSQNPRHKITKRGQNVTFRCDPISEHNRLYWYRQTLGQGPEFLTYFQNEAQLEKSRLLSDRFSAERPKGSFSTLEIQRTEQGDSAMYLCASSLEWNSLSYTFGSGTRLTVV.

The chain has TRBV24-1 and TRBJ2-1, with D tentatively TRBD1 or TRBD2 (5 bases each). CDR3 length: 16 amino acids. Deletions cut 2 bases from V and 3 bases from J, with 13 bases between. Germline V gives CDR1 KGHDR, CDR2 SFDVKD. The CDR3 sequence is CATSDSRGGFYNEQFF. The CDR3 coding sequence is TGTGCCACCAGTGATTCGAGGGGCGGCTTCTACAATGAGCAGTTCTTC.

This clonotype has more than one count but fewer than ten. The rearrangement joins TRBV2 to TRBJ2-5; tentatively, D is TRBD2 (6 bases). This CDR3 is 15 amino acids long. V was shortened by 4 bases and J by 4 bases, with 16 bases between the two germline ends. Germline V gives CDR1 SNHLY, CDR2 FYNNEI. The CDR3 is CASSAQRGRGETQYF. The CDR3 DNA follows: TGTGCCAGCAGTGCTCAACGGGGGAGAGGAGAGACCCAGTACTTC.

The rearrangement links TRBV20-1 to TRBJ2-4; D is possibly TRBD2 (7 bases). V was cut by 5 bases and J by 11 bases, with 16 bases left in between. The CDR3 sequence is 12 residues long. Germline V gene data show CDR1 as DFQATT and CDR2 as SNEGSKA (reference sequence). CDR3: CSASRGRAVQYF. The CDR3 nucleotides are TGCAGTGCTTCTAGGGGGAGGGCCGTTCAGTACTTC.

This clonotype was observed a handful of times. CDR3 DNA: TGTGCCAGCAGTTACGTGGATTCACCCCTCCACTTT. This translates into CASSYVDSPLHF. This chain connects TRBV6-6 to TRBJ1-6; unclear D gene. Germline V gene sequence: CDR1 MNHNY, CDR2 SVGAGI (reference sequence). Deletions cut 2 bases from V and 8 bases from J, with 4 bases between. The CDR3 is made up of 12 amino acids.

V is TRBV29-1 and J is TRBJ2-3, with 9 bases matching TRBD2. V lost 4 bases to trimming and J lost 4 bases; unmatched junction nucleotides: 6. Germline V gene lookup returns CDR1 SQVTM and CDR2 ANQGSEA. This CDR3 has 14 residues. CDR3 residues: CSVVRGGSADTQYF. CDR3 bases: TGCAGCGTTGTGCGGGGGGGCAGCGCAGATACGCAGTATTTT.

This clonotype has only a few counts. The chain links TRBV27 to TRBJ2-3, with D unclear. V lost 2 bases and J lost 2, with 11 bases in between. CDR1 MNHEY and CDR2 SMNVEV come from the germline V gene (reference sequence). The CDR3 loop spans 15 amino acids. The CDR3 region has the DNA TGTGCCAGCAGTTTAAAGGACGGGCTCACAGATACGCAGTATTTT. Protein: CASSLKDGLTDTQYF.

The chain combines TRBV4-1 with TRBJ2-1; D not certain. The V and J ends lost 1 base and 8 bases respectively, with 12 bases between them. Per the germline V gene, CDR1 is MGHRA and CDR2 is YSYEKL. The CDR3 runs 14 residues. This CDR3 is CASSQVSVKDEQFF. The CDR3 nucleotides read TGCGCCAGCAGCCAAGTCTCAGTAAAGGATGAGCAGTTCTTC.